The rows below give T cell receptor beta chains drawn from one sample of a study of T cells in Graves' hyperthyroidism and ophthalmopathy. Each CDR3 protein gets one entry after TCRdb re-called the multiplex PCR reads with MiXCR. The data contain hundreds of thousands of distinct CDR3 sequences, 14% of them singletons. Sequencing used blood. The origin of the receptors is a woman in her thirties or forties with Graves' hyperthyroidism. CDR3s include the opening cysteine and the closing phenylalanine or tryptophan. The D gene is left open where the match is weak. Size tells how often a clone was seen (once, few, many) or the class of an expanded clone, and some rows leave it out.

CASSLGLAGLSTDTQYF	TGTGCCAGCAGCTTAGGACTAGCGGGGCTAAGCACAGATACGCAGTATTTT	TRBV5-6	TRBJ2-3	TRBD2	few
CASSLRQYNTEAFF	TGTGCCAGCAGTTTAAGGCAGTACAACACTGAAGCTTTCTTT	TRBV28	TRBJ1-1	.	.
CASSRGGEYTEAFF	TGTGCCAGCAGCCGGGGGGGAGAGTACACTGAAGCTTTCTTT	TRBV3-1	TRBJ1-1	.	many
CASSTGTGTETQYF	TGTGCCAGCAGTACCGGGACAGGGACAGAGACCCAGTACTTC	TRBV12-3/TRBV12-4	TRBJ2-5	TRBD1	.
CASSGGRGYNSPLHF	TGTGCCAGCAGCGGGGGCCGAGGGTATAATTCACCCCTCCACTTT	TRBV2	TRBJ1-6	.	many
CSVRGDWGQPQHF	TGCAGCGTTAGAGGCGACTGGGGTCAGCCCCAGCATTTT	TRBV29-1	TRBJ1-5	.	.
CASSTGTGGPEKLFF	TGTGCCAGCAGTACCGGGACAGGGGGCCCTGAAAAACTGTTTTTT	TRBV12-3/TRBV12-4	TRBJ1-4	TRBD1	.
CASSLLGEAFF	TGTGCCAGCAGCTTATTAGGTGAAGCTTTCTTT	TRBV11-1	TRBJ1-1	.	many
CASSQDRGSTGELFF	TGTGCCAGCAGCCAGGACAGGGGCTCCACCGGGGAGCTGTTTTTT	TRBV27	TRBJ2-2	TRBD1	many
CASSVAAYSTDTQYF	TGTGCCAGCAGCGTAGCAGCGTATAGCACAGATACGCAGTATTTT	TRBV9	TRBJ2-3	.	few
CASSAYRRENIQYF	TGTGCCAGCAGTGCATACAGGAGAGAGAACATTCAGTACTTC	TRBV28	TRBJ2-4	.	many
CASSRDTRDAAFF	TGTGCCAGCAGCCGGGACACCAGAGATGCAGCTTTCTTT	TRBV5-5	TRBJ1-1	.	.
CASSLGHYNEQFF	TGTGCCAGCAGTTTAGGCCATTACAATGAGCAGTTCTTC	TRBV12-3/TRBV12-4	TRBJ2-1	.	many
CASANTYNSPLHF	TGTGCCAGCGCGAACACTTATAATTCACCCCTCCACTTT	TRBV6-1	TRBJ1-6	.	few
CASRRTVNGYNEQFF	TGTGCCAGCAGACGAACGGTGAATGGATACAATGAGCAGTTCTTC	TRBV28	TRBJ2-1	.	many
CASSLAGLYYNEQFF	TGTGCCAGCAGCCTAGCAGGACTTTACTACAATGAGCAGTTCTTC	TRBV9	TRBJ2-1	.	few
CASSPTGAETQYF	TGTGCCAGCAGCCCTACAGGGGCCGAGACCCAGTACTTC	TRBV5-6	TRBJ2-5	TRBD1	.
CASTPGPDYEQYF	TGTGCCAGCACGCCAGGCCCCGACTACGAGCAGTACTTC	TRBV2	TRBJ2-7	.	many
CASSWVDRKMNTEAFF	TGTGCCAGCAGCTGGGTAGACAGGAAAATGAACACTGAAGCTTTCTTT	TRBV5-4	TRBJ1-1	.	.
CASSLRGAVQNEQFF	TGTGCCAGCAGCCTCAGAGGAGCGGTCCAGAATGAGCAGTTCTTC	TRBV3-1	TRBJ2-1	.	few
CASSKWTGSYEQYF	TGTGCCAGCAGCAAATGGACAGGGTCGTACGAGCAGTACTTT	TRBV28	TRBJ2-7	TRBD1	many
CSATNPSGRAGSYEQYF	TGCAGTGCTACCAATCCTAGCGGGAGGGCCGGTAGCTACGAGCAGTACTTC	TRBV20-1	TRBJ2-7	TRBD2	many
CASSMAAGWETDTQYF	TGTGCCAGTAGTATGGCGGCAGGTTGGGAGACAGATACGCAGTATTTT	TRBV19	TRBJ2-3	.	few
CASSLKSGPTAGETQYF	TGTGCCAGCAGTTTAAAAAGCGGGCCCACGGCCGGGGAGACCCAGTACTTC	TRBV28	TRBJ2-5	.	many
CSVPPGTASQETQYF	TGCAGTGTTCCTCCCGGGACAGCCTCCCAAGAGACCCAGTACTTC	TRBV20-1	TRBJ2-5	TRBD1	few
CASKDRVMEKLFF	TGTGCCAGCAAGGACAGGGTGATGGAAAAACTGTTTTTT	TRBV6-1	TRBJ1-4	TRBD1	.
CASRSRTGSYEQYF	TGCGCCAGCAGAAGTAGAACAGGGTCATACGAGCAGTACTTC	TRBV5-1	TRBJ2-7	.	.
CASSLTRDINQPQHF	TGTGCCAGCAGTTTAACCCGAGACATCAATCAGCCCCAGCATTTT	TRBV28	TRBJ1-5	.	few
CASSFGPSPGETQYF	TGTGCCAGCAGCTTCGGACCTTCCCCGGGGGAGACCCAGTACTTC	TRBV11-2	TRBJ2-5	.	many
CSGDPGNEQFF	TGCAGTGGGGACCCGGGGAATGAGCAGTTCTTC	TRBV20-1	TRBJ2-1	.	many
CASSLAGGPPGELFF	TGTGCCAGCAGTCTAGCGGGAGGGCCGCCGGGGGAGCTGTTTTTT	TRBV6-1	TRBJ2-2	TRBD2	few
CASSGQKQETQYF	TGTGCCAGCAGTGGACAAAAACAAGAGACCCAGTACTTC	TRBV6-2/TRBV6-3	TRBJ2-5	.	few
CASSPKYPSSGNTIYF	TGTGCCAGCAGCCCAAAATATCCTTCCTCTGGAAACACCATATATTTT	TRBV28	TRBJ1-3	.	few
CASRTGTGHNEQFF	TGTGCCAGCAGAACCGGGACAGGGCACAATGAGCAGTTCTTC	TRBV6-1	TRBJ2-1	TRBD1	few
CSVEVTGQYQETQYF	TGCAGCGTTGAAGTAACAGGCCAGTACCAAGAGACCCAGTACTTC	TRBV29-1	TRBJ2-5	.	many
CASSLEARENTGELFF	TGTGCCAGCAGTTTAGAGGCGAGGGAAAACACCGGGGAGCTGTTTTTT	TRBV12-3/TRBV12-4	TRBJ2-2	.	many
CASSSEMRDTQYF	TGTGCCAGCAGCTCGGAGATGAGGGATACGCAGTATTTT	TRBV5-6	TRBJ2-3	.	.